The text below deals with one T cell receptor (beta chain). Per germline, CDR1 MDHEN and CDR2 SYDVKM. The V and J ends lost 7 bases and 9 bases, in that order; junction bases with no gene match: 11. The CDR3 is 13 residues long. This specimen belongs to a study of blood T cell repertoires in COVID-19. Study-level information: Acute and convalescent COVID-19 specimens originated in the United States, Italy and Spain. Sample material is recorded as cDNA or gDNA derived from T cells, B-cell-depleted T cells, or PBMCs.

Profiled with immunoSEQ multiplex PCR; TCRdb holds only in-frame clones, not every one. In the table there are more than 200,000 clones, 70% to 90% of which are singletons. Enrolled during active infection, Seattle patients were then followed longitudinally. The source material was peripheral blood. The chain joins TRBV28 to TRBJ2-7; 8 positions agree with TRBD1. The sequence derives from an older woman with COVID-19, enrolled during active disease. The CDR3 bases are TGTGCCAGCACGCTGGACAGGGCTCGGGTGCAGTACTTC. This translates into CASTLDRARVQYF.